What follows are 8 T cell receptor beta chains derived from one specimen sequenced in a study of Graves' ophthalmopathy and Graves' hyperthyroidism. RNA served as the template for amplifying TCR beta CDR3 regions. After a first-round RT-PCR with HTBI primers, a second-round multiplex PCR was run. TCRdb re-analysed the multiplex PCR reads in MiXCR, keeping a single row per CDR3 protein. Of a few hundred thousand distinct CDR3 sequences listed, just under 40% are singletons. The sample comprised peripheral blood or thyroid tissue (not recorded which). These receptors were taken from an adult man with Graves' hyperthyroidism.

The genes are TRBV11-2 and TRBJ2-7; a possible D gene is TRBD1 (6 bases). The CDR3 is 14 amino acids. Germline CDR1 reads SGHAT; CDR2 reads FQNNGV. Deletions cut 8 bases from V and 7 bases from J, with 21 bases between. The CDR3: CASSRQALGGEQYF. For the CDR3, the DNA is TGTGCCAGCTCCCGACAGGCTCTAGGAGGTGAGCAGTACTTC.

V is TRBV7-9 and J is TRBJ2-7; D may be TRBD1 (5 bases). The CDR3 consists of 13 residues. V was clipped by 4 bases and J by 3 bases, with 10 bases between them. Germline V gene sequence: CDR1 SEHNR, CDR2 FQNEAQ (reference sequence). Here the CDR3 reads CASSSTGVYEQYF. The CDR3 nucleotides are TGTGCCAGCAGCTCCACAGGCGTCTACGAGCAGTACTTC.

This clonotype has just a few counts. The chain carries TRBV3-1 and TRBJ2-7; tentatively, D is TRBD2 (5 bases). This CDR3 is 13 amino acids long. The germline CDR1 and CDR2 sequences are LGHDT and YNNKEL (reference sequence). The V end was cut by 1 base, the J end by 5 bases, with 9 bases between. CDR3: CASSQVASHEQYF. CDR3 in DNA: TGTGCCAGCAGCCAAGTAGCGTCCCACGAGCAGTACTTC.

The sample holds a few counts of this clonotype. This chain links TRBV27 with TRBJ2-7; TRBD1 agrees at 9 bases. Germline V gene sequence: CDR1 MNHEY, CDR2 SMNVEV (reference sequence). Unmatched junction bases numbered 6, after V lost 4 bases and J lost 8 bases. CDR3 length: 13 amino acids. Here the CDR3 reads CASSSQGARQQYF. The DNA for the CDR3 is TGTGCCAGCAGTTCACAGGGGGCTCGTCAGCAGTACTTC.

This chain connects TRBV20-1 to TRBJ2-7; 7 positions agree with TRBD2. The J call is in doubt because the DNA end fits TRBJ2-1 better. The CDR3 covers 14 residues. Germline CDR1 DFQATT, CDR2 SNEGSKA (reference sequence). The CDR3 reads CSARRGEGGNEQFF. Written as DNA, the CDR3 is TGCAGTGCTAGAAGAGGGGAGGGAGGAAATGAGCAGTTCTTC.

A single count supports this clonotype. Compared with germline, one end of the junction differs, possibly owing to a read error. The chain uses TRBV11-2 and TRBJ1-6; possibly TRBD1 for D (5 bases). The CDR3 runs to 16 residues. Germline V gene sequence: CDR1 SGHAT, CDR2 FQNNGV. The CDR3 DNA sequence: TGTGCCAGCAGTTTACCCCCGGGACGGTCTCATTCACTCCTCCACTTT. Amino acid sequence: CASSLPPGRSHSLLHF.

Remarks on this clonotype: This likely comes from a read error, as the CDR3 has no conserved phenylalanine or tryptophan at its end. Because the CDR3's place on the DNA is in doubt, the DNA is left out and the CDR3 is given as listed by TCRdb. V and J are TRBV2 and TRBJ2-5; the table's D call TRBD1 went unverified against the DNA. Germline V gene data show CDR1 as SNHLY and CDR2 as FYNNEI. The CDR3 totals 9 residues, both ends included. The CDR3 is CASSEQGRT.

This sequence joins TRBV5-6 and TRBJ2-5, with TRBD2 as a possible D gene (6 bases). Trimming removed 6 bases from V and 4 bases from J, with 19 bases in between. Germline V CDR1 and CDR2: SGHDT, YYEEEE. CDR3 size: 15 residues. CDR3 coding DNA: TGTGCCAGCAACTTTGAAGGGGACTTCCGAGAGACCCAGTACTTC. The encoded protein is CASNFEGDFRETQYF.